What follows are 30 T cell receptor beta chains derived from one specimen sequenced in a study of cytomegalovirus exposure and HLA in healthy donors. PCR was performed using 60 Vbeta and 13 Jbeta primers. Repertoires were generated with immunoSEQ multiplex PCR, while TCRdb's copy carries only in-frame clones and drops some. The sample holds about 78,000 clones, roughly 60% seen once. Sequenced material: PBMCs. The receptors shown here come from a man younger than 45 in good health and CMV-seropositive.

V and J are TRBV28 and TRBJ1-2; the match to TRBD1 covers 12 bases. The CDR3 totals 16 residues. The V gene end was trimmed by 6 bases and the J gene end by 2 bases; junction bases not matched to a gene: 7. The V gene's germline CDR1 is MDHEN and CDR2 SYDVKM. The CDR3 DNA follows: TGTGCCAGCAGACCCTGGGACAGGGGGCGAAACTATGGCTACACCTTC. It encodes CASRPWDRGRNYGYTF.

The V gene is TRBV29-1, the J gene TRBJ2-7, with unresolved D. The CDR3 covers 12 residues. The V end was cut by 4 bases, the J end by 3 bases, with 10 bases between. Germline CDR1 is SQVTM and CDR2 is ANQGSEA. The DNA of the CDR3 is TGCAGCGTTGGGCTTATTAACTACGAGCAGTACTTC. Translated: CSVGLINYEQYF.

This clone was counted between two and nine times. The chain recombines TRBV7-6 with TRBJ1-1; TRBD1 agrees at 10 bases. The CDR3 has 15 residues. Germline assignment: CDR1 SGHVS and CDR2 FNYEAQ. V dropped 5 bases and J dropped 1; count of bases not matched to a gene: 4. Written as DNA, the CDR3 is TGTGCCAGCAGCATCCGGACAGGGGGGAACACTGAAGCTTTCTTT. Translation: CASSIRTGGNTEAFF.

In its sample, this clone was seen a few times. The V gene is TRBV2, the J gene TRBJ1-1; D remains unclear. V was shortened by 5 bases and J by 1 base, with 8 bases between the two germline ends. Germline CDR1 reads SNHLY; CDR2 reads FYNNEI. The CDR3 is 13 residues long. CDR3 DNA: TGTGCCAGCAGTAGCTATGAGAACACTGAAGCTTTCTTT. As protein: CASSSYENTEAFF. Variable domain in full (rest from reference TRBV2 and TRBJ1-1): EPEVTQTPSHQVTQMGQEVILRCVPISNHLYFYWYRQILGQKVEFLVSFYNNEISEKSEIFDDQFSVERPDGSNFTLKIRSTKLEDSAMYFCASSSYENTEAFFGQGTRLTVV.

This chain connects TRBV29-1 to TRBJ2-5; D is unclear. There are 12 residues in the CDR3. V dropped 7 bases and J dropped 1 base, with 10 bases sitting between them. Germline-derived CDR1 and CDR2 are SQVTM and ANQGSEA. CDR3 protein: CSAFGPQETQYF. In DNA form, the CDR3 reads TGCAGCGCATTCGGTCCCCAAGAGACCCAGTACTTC.

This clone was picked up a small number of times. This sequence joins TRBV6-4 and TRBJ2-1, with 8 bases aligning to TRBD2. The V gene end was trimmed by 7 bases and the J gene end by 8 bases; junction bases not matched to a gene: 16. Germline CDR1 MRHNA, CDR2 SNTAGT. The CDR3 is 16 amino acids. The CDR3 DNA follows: TGTGCCAGCACTCGAGATGGGAGCGGGAGTTTCGATGAGCAGTTCTTC. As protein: CASTRDGSGSFDEQFF.

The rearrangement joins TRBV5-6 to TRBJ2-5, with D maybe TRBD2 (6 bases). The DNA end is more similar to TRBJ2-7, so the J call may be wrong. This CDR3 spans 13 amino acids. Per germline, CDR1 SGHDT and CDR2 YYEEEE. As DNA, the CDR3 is TGTGCCAGCAGCGGGGGGATGTTCTACGAGCAGTACTTC. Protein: CASSGGMFYEQYF.

CDR3 sequence: CAISEIRENEQFF. As DNA, the CDR3 is TGTGCCATCAGTGAGATAAGGGAGAATGAGCAGTTCTTC. The J gene is TRBJ2-1, the V gene TRBV10-3; weak D call: TRBD2 (5 bases). Germline loops: CDR1 ENHRY, CDR2 SYGVKD. V was trimmed by 2 bases and J by 7 bases, leaving 9 bases between them. The CDR3 spans 13 residues.

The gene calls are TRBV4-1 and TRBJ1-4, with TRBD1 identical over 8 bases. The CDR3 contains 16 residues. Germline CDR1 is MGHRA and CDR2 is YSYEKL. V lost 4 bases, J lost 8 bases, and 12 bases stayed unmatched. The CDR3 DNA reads TGCGCCAGCAGCCGATCTACCGGGACAGGCGGGGAAAAACTGTTTTTT. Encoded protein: CASSRSTGTGGEKLFF.

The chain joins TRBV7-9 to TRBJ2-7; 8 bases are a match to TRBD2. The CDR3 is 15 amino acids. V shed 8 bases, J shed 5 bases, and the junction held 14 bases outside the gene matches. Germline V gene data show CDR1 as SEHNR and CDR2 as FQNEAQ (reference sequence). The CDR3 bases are TGTGCCAGCCAGCGGTCTCGGACTAGCCTCAACGAGCAGTACTTC. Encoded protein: CASQRSRTSLNEQYF.

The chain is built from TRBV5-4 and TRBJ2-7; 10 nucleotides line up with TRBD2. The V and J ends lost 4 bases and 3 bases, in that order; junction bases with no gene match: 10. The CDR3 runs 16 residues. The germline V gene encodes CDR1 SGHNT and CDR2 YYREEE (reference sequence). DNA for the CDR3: TGTGCCAGCAGCCCGGGCAATCCTAGCGGGAGCTACGAGCAGTACTTC. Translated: CASSPGNPSGSYEQYF.

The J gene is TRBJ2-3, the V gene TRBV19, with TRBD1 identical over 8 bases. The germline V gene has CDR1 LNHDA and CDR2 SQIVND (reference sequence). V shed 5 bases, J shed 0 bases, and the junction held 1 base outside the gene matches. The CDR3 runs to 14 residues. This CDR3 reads CASSAGGSTDTQYF. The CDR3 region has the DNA TGTGCCAGTAGTGCAGGGGGCAGCACAGATACGCAGTATTTT.

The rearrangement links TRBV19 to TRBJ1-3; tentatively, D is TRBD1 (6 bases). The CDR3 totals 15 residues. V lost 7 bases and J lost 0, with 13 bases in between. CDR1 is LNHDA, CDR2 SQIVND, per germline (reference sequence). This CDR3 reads CASIGQFLSGNTIYF. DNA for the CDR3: TGTGCCAGTATAGGACAGTTCCTCTCTGGAAACACCATATATTTT.

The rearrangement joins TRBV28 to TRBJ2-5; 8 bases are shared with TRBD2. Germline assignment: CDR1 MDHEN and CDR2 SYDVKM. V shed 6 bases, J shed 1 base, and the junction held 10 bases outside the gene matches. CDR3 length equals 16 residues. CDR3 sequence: CASSSPGGPAQETQYF. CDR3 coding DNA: TGTGCCAGCAGCTCTCCGGGGGGGCCGGCCCAAGAGACCCAGTACTTC.

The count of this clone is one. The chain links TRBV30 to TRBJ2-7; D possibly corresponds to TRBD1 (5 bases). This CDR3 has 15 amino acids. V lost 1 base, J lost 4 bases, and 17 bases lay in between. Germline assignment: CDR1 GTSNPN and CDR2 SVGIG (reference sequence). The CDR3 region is CAWSGTLSGIYEQYF. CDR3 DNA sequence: TGTGCCTGGAGTGGTACTTTATCAGGGATTTACGAGCAGTACTTC.

DNA for the CDR3: TGTGCCACCAGTAGGGACAGGGGATTGGGAGGCTACACCTTC. Translated, it gives CATSRDRGLGGYTF. The gene calls are TRBV15 and TRBJ1-2, with TRBD1 matching over 10 bases. V gave up 6 bases and J gave up 8 bases; unmatched junction bases: 9. The CDR3 is 14 residues long. Germline V gene data show CDR1 as LNHNV and CDR2 as YYDKDF (reference sequence).

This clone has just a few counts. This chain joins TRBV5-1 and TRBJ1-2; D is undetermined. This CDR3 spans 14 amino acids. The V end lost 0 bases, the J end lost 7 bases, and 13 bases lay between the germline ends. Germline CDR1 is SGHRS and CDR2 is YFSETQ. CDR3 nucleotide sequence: TGCGCCAGCAGCTTGGACGGCGGAGAGTCTGGCTACACCTTC. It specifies CASSLDGGESGYTF.

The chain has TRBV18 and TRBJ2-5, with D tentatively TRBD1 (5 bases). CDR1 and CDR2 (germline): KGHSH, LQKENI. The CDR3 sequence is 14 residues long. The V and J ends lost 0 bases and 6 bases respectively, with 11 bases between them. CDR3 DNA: TGTGCCAGCTCACCACCTGCAGGGATGCAGACCCAGTACTTC. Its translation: CASSPPAGMQTQYF.

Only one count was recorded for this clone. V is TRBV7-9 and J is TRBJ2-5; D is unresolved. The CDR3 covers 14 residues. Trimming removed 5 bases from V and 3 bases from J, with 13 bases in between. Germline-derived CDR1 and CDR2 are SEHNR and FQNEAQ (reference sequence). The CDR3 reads CASSPSDKKETQYF. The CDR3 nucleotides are TGTGCCAGCAGCCCTTCCGACAAGAAAGAGACCCAGTACTTC.

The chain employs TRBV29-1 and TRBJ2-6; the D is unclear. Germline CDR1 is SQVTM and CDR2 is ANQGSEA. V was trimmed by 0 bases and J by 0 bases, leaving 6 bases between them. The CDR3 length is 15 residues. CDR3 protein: CSVEEGFSGANVLTF. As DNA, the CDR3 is TGCAGCGTTGAAGAGGGCTTCTCTGGGGCCAACGTCCTGACTTTC.

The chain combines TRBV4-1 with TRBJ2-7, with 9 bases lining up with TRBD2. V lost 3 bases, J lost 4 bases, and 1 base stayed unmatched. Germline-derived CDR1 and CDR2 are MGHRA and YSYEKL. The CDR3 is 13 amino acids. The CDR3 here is CASSHAGGYEQYF. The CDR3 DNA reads TGCGCCAGCAGCCATGCGGGAGGGTACGAGCAGTACTTC.

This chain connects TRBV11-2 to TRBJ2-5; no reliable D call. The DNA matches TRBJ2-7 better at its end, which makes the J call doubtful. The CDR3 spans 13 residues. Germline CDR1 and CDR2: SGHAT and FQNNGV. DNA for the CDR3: TGTGCCAGCACTACCCCGGAACTGAGCGAGCAGTACTTC. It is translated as CASTTPELSEQYF.

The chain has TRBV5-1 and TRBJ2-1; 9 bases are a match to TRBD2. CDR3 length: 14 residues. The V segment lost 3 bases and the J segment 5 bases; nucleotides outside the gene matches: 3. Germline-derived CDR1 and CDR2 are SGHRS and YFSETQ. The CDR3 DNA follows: TGCGCCAGCAGCTCGACTAGCGGAGACAATGAGCAGTTCTTC. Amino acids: CASSSTSGDNEQFF.

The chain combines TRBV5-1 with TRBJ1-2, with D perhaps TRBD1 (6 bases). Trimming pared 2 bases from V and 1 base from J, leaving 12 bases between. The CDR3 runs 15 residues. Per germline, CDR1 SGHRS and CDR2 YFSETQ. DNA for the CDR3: TGCGCCAGCAGCTTAACCCGGGACAATAACTATGGCTACACCTTC. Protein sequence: CASSLTRDNNYGYTF.

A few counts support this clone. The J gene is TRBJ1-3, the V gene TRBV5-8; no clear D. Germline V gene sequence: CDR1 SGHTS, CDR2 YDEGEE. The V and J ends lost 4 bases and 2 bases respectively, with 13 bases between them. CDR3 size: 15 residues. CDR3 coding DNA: TGTGCCAGCAGCCCCAACTACGCCCCTGGAAACACCATATATTTT. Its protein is CASSPNYAPGNTIYF.

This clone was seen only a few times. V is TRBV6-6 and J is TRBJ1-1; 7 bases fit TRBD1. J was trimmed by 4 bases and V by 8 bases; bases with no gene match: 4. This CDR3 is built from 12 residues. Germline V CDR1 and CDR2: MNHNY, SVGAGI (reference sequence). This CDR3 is CASDRDGTEAFF. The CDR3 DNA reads TGTGCCAGCGACAGGGATGGCACTGAAGCTTTCTTT.

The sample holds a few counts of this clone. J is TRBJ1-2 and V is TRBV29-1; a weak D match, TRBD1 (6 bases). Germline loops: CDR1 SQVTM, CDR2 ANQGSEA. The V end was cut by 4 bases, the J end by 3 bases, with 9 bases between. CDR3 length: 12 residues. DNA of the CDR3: TGCAGCGTTGCTGCAGGGGACTATGGCTACACCTTC. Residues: CSVAAGDYGYTF. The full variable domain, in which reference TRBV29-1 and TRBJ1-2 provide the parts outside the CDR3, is SAVISQKPSRDICQRGTSLTIQCQVDSQVTMMFWYRQQPGQSLTLIATANQGSEATYESGFVIDKFPISRPNLTFSTLTVSNMSPEDSSIYLCSVAAGDYGYTFGSGTRLTVV.

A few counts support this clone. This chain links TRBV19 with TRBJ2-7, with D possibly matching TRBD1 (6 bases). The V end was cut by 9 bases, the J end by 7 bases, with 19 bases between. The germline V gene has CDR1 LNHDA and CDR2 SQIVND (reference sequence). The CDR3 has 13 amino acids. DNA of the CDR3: TGTGCCAGCCCGGGTCAGGGGTCCTGGGAGCAGTACTTC. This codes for CASPGQGSWEQYF.

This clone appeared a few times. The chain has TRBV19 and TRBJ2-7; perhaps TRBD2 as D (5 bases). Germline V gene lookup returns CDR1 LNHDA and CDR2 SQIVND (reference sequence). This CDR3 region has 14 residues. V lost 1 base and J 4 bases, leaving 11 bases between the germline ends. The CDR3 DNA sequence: TGTGCCAGTAGTATAGCGGGATCCCGATACGAGCAGTACTTC. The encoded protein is CASSIAGSRYEQYF. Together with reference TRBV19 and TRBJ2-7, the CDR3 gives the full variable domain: DGGITQSPKYLFRKEGQNVTLSCEQNLNHDAMYWYRQDPGQGLRLIYYSQIVNDFQKGDIAEGYSVSREKKESFPLTVTSAQKNPTAFYLCASSIAGSRYEQYFGPGTRLTVT.

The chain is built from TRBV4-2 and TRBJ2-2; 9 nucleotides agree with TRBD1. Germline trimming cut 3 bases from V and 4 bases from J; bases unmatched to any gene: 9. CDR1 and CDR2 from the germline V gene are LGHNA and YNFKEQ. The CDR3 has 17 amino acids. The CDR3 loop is CASSQARDRAFTGELFF. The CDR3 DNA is TGTGCCAGCAGCCAGGCCCGGGACAGGGCATTCACCGGGGAGCTGTTTTTT.